This T cell receptor beta chain comes out of a study of shared clonotypes between healthy human individuals. Unmatched junction bases numbered 3, after V lost 7 bases and J lost 5 bases. Looked up from germline, CDR1 is LNHDA and CDR2 is SQIVND (reference sequence). This CDR3 comprises 13 residues. Using immunoSEQ multiplex PCR, the repertoire was profiled, and TCRdb retains in-frame clones only, with some absent. The sample lists hundreds of thousands of clones, 98% occurring once. Positive CCR7 selection of CD45RO-negative cells yielded the naive CD8 cells, and terminally differentiated effector memory CD45RA+ cells were excluded.

This clonotype was sampled from a man under 40 in good health. This chain uses TRBV19 with TRBJ1-1; 11 nucleotides agree with TRBD1. Sequencing was carried out using naive CD8+ T cells sorted from blood. This chain's CDR3 is CASTDRGQTEAFF. As DNA, the CDR3 is TGTGCCAGTACGGACAGGGGGCAGACTGAAGCTTTCTTT.